Each of the 30 T cell receptor beta chains below was sequenced from the same sample in a study of blood T cell repertoires in COVID-19. TCRdb's table, derived via immunoSEQ multiplex PCR, lists solely in-frame clones and lacks some. There are some 42,000 clones in the sample; roughly 73% occur only once, and under 30% lies in the top ten. Sequenced material: peripheral blood. The receptors originated from a woman in her seventies with acute or convalescent COVID-19.

The J gene is TRBJ1-5, the V gene TRBV18; weak D call: TRBD1 (6 bases). V was cut by 2 bases and J by 7 bases, with 12 bases left in between. Looked up from germline, CDR1 is KGHSH and CDR2 is LQKENI. The CDR3 sequence is 14 residues long. This CDR3 reads CASSPYGGEQPQHF. The CDR3 DNA reads as TGTGCCAGCTCACCATATGGGGGCGAACAGCCCCAGCATTTT.

The chain carries TRBV5-1 and TRBJ2-1; 7 bases map to TRBD1. Trimming cost V 1 base and J 0 bases; bases outside gene matches: 7. The CDR3 runs 17 residues. CDR1 and CDR2 (germline): SGHRS, YFSETQ. As DNA, the CDR3 is TGCGCCAGCAGCTTGAGAGGGGGCCTTGGCTCCTACAATGAGCAGTTCTTC. Amino acids: CASSLRGGLGSYNEQFF. The variable domain in full, completed from reference TRBV5-1 and TRBJ2-1, reads KAGVTQTPRYLIKTRGQQVTLSCSPISGHRSVSWYQQTPGQGLQFLFEYFSETQRNKGNFPGRFSGRQFSNSRSEMNVSTLELGDSALYLCASSLRGGLGSYNEQFFGPGTRLTVL.

The genes are TRBV6-1 and TRBJ2-7, with 10 positions matching TRBD1. CDR3 length: 15 amino acids. Trimming took 0 bases from V and 6 from J; bases not matched to a gene: 5. In germline, CDR1 is MNHNS, CDR2 SASEGT. The CDR3 spells CASSEAGQGIGEQYF. In DNA form, the CDR3 reads TGTGCCAGCAGTGAAGCGGGACAGGGGATTGGCGAGCAGTACTTC.

V is TRBV28 and J is TRBJ1-2, with a weak D call TRBD1 (6 bases). Germline V gene sequence: CDR1 MDHEN, CDR2 SYDVKM. V was cut by 1 base and J by 2 bases, with 11 bases left in between. The CDR3 has 15 amino acids. The CDR3: CASSLLQGINYGYTF. CDR3 nucleotide sequence: TGTGCCAGCAGTTTATTGCAGGGGATAAACTATGGCTACACCTTC.

This chain connects TRBV19 to TRBJ1-1; D remains unclear. The CDR3 has 14 amino acids. Germline V gene data show CDR1 as LNHDA and CDR2 as SQIVND (reference sequence). Between the trimmed V and J ends, which lost 2 bases and 0 bases, there was a span of 7 bases. DNA of the CDR3: TGTGCCAGTAGTATAAACACCTTGAACACTGAAGCTTTCTTT. Protein sequence: CASSINTLNTEAFF.

This chain joins TRBV5-1 and TRBJ1-5; tentative D call: TRBD1 (6 bases). This CDR3 is built from 15 residues. Germline V gene sequence: CDR1 SGHRS, CDR2 YFSETQ. V gave up 0 bases and J gave up 0 bases, with 7 bases separating them. The CDR3 coding sequence is TGCGCCAGCAGCTTGGGGACAGTTAGCAATCAGCCCCAGCATTTT. This codes for CASSLGTVSNQPQHF.

This chain links TRBV19 with TRBJ1-2; D call uncertain. The CDR3 loop spans 11 amino acids. The V end lost 5 bases, the J end lost 7 bases, and 8 bases lay between the germline ends. Germline CDR1 and CDR2: LNHDA and SQIVND (reference sequence). CDR3 DNA: TGTGCCAGTAGTTATCTGAGTGGCTACACCTTC. Protein sequence: CASSYLSGYTF.

This clone was recorded many times. The V and J genes are TRBV27 and TRBJ2-7; a weak D match, TRBD2 (6 bases). The CDR3 is 13 amino acids. Germline loops: CDR1 MNHEY, CDR2 SMNVEV (reference sequence). V was cut by 5 bases and J by 2 bases, with 10 bases left in between. CDR3 amino acids: CASSNERAYEQYF. The CDR3 DNA follows: TGTGCCAGCAGTAACGAGCGGGCCTACGAGCAGTACTTC.

The CDR3 DNA sequence: TGTGCCAGCACTCTGGACAGGGTCTCCAATCAGCCCCAGCATTTT. Amino acids: CASTLDRVSNQPQHF. The V gene is TRBV6-5, the J gene TRBJ1-5; TRBD1 matches 8 bases. The germline V gene has CDR1 MNHEY and CDR2 SVGAGI. V lost 7 bases to trimming and J lost 3 bases; unmatched junction nucleotides: 8. The CDR3 extends over 15 amino acids.

The chain couples TRBV21-1 to TRBJ2-7; TRBD2, the D gene given by the table, was not confirmed from the DNA. TRBV21-1 is shown as a pseudogene. This CDR3 comprises 13 residues. Written as DNA, the CDR3 is TGTGCCAGCAGCAAAGCGCGCCCTTACGAGCAGTACTTC. This codes for CASSKARPYEQYF.

This clone was seen just once. The chain uses TRBV18 and TRBJ1-1; a possible D gene is TRBD1 (6 bases). The V gene lost 3 bases and the J gene lost 1 base, with 9 bases spanning the gap. Germline V lookup: CDR1 KGHSH, CDR2 LQKENI. This CDR3 contains 14 residues. This CDR3 reads CASSPTGENTEAFF. Written as DNA, the CDR3 is TGTGCCAGCTCACCGACAGGAGAGAACACTGAAGCTTTCTTT. Based on the CDR3 plus reference TRBV18 and TRBJ1-1, the full variable domain is NAGVMQNPRHLVRRRGQEARLRCSPMKGHSHVYWYRQLPEEGLKFMVYLQKENIIDESGMPKERFSAEFPKEGPSILRIQQVVRGDSAAYFCASSPTGENTEAFFGQGTRLTVV.

This clone was observed a few times. V gene TRBV14 combines with J gene TRBJ1-4, with 7 bases fitting TRBD1. Germline values: CDR1 SGHDN, CDR2 FVKESK. The trim removed 4 bases at V and 8 bases at J, leaving 10 bases unmatched. The length of the CDR3 is 15 residues. The CDR3 reads CASSPRDRRAEKLFF. CDR3 sequence (DNA): TGTGCCAGCAGCCCGAGGGACAGAAGGGCGGAAAAACTGTTTTTT.

The CDR3 loop reads CASSYSPRSYEQYF. Written as DNA, the CDR3 is TGTGCCAGCAGTTACTCTCCAAGGAGCTACGAGCAGTACTTC. V usage is TRBV6-5 and J usage is TRBJ2-7; D unclear. This CDR3 contains 14 residues. V lost 0 bases and J lost 3, with 9 bases in between. Germline loops: CDR1 MNHEY, CDR2 SVGAGI.

This chain connects TRBV15 to TRBJ1-5; D not certain. Germline values: CDR1 LNHNV, CDR2 YYDKDF (reference sequence). The CDR3 contains 14 residues. V was shortened by 0 bases and J by 7 bases, with 10 bases between the two germline ends. The CDR3 DNA reads as TGTGCCACCAGCAGAGATAACACCCTGCAGCCCCAGCATTTT. Protein product: CATSRDNTLQPQHF.

The chain couples TRBV9 to TRBJ2-5; no firm D call. CDR1 and CDR2 from the germline V gene are SGDLS and YYNGEE. The CDR3 runs 14 residues. Trimming removed 2 bases from V and 0 bases from J, with 8 bases in between. CDR3 loop: CASSVSSNQETQYF. In DNA, the CDR3 is TGTGCCAGCAGCGTTAGCAGTAACCAAGAGACCCAGTACTTC.

The genes are TRBV3-1 (or the pseudogene TRBV3-2) and TRBJ2-7, with 7 bases fitting TRBD2. Looked up from germline, CDR1 is LGHDT and CDR2 is YNNKEL (reference sequence). The trim removed 1 base at V and 3 bases at J, leaving 9 bases unmatched. CDR3 length equals 16 residues. The CDR3 coding sequence is TGTGCCAGCAGCCAAGGGGGGGGAACAGGAGGCTACGAGCAGTACTTC. It is translated as CASSQGGGTGGYEQYF.

This clone is medium-sized in the sample. This chain joins TRBV30 and TRBJ2-7, with D tentatively TRBD1 (7 bases). CDR1 is GTSNPN, CDR2 SVGIG, per germline (reference sequence). The CDR3 totals 13 residues. V was clipped by 7 bases and J by 3 bases, with 16 bases between them. The CDR3 sequence: CALRRGQRYEQYF. DNA for the CDR3: TGTGCCTTGCGGAGGGGGCAACGCTACGAGCAGTACTTC. The variable domain in full, with the rest retrieved from reference TRBV30 and TRBJ2-7, is SQTIHQWPATLVQPVGSPLSLECTVEGTSNPNLYWYRQAAGRGLQLLFYSVGIGQISSEVPQNLSASRPQDRQFILSSKKLLLSDSGFYLCALRRGQRYEQYFGPGTRLTVT.

For the CDR3, the DNA is TGTGCCAGCAGTTTTGCAGGGGGAACCCCAGTGCCCCAGCATTTT. It codes for CASSFAGGTPVPQHF. V gene TRBV28 combines with J gene TRBJ1-5, with 7 bases lining up with TRBD1. Unmatched junction bases numbered 11, after V lost 3 bases and J lost 9 bases. The CDR3 is 15 amino acids. The germline V gene encodes CDR1 MDHEN and CDR2 SYDVKM.

The chain combines TRBV2 with TRBJ1-1, with 7 bases lining up with TRBD1. V lost 6 bases to trimming and J lost 3 bases; unmatched junction nucleotides: 7. The CDR3 runs to 14 residues. Per germline, CDR1 SNHLY and CDR2 FYNNEI. DNA for the CDR3: TGTGCCAGCAGCCGTGGGGACAGAGACACTGAAGCTTTCTTT. Amino acid sequence: CASSRGDRDTEAFF. The whole variable domain, filled in from reference TRBV2 and TRBJ1-1, reads EPEVTQTPSHQVTQMGQEVILRCVPISNHLYFYWYRQILGQKVEFLVSFYNNEISEKSEIFDDQFSVERPDGSNFTLKIRSTKLEDSAMYFCASSRGDRDTEAFFGQGTRLTVV.

This sequence joins TRBV11-3 and TRBJ2-1, with 13 bases identical to TRBD2. Germline V gives CDR1 SGHNT, CDR2 YENEEA. The CDR3 runs to 16 residues. The V and J ends lost 5 bases and 7 bases, in that order; junction bases with no gene match: 8. The CDR3, as DNA: TGTGCCAGCAGCAAACTAGCGGGAGGGAAAGGGAATGAGCAGTTCTTC. Protein sequence: CASSKLAGGKGNEQFF.

The chain combines TRBV3-1 (or the pseudogene TRBV3-2) with TRBJ1-1, with no clear D. The germline V gene encodes CDR1 LGHDT and CDR2 YNNKEL (reference sequence). CDR3 length: 16 amino acids. Trimming removed 0 bases at V and 1 base at J, with 12 bases between. This CDR3 reads CASSQEVSPWNTEAFF. In DNA, the CDR3 is TGTGCCAGCAGCCAAGAAGTGAGTCCCTGGAACACTGAAGCTTTCTTT.

The rearrangement links TRBV20-1 to TRBJ2-1; TRBD2 agrees at 13 bases. The CDR3 is 16 residues long. Trimming cost V 3 bases and J 7 bases; bases outside gene matches: 9. Germline V gives CDR1 DFQATT, CDR2 SNEGSKA (reference sequence). The CDR3: CSASVPTSGRRNEQFF. The CDR3 DNA reads TGCAGTGCTAGTGTCCCGACTAGCGGGAGGAGGAATGAGCAGTTCTTC.

The chain links TRBV6-1 to TRBJ1-5; TRBD1 agrees at 10 bases. This CDR3 contains 16 residues. Germline V gene lookup returns CDR1 MNHNS and CDR2 SASEGT. J gave up 7 bases and V 4 bases, and 10 bases lay outside the gene matches. CDR3 DNA sequence: TGTGCCAGCAGTGCCGCGAGACAGGGGGCTAAGCAGCCCCAGCATTTT. Its translation: CASSAARQGAKQPQHF.

This clone was counted only a few times. The J gene is TRBJ2-7, the V gene TRBV4-2, with a tentative D call TRBD1 (5 bases). Per the germline V gene, CDR1 is LGHNA and CDR2 is YNFKEQ. V shed 1 base and J shed 3 bases, with 19 bases lying between them. The CDR3 has 17 residues. The CDR3 sequence: CASSQASSSKGNYEQYF. In DNA, the CDR3 is TGTGCCAGCAGCCAAGCTTCATCATCAAAGGGGAACTACGAGCAGTACTTC.

This clone came up a few times. The J gene is TRBJ1-5, the V gene TRBV5-1, with TRBD1 matching 7 bases. The length of the CDR3 is 15 residues. J was trimmed by 0 bases and V by 5 bases; bases with no gene match: 5. CDR1 and CDR2 from the germline V gene are SGHRS and YFSETQ. In DNA, the CDR3 is TGCGCCAGCAGTTTACAGGGGCATAGCAATCAGCCCCAGCATTTT. This sequence encodes CASSLQGHSNQPQHF.

The rearrangement joins TRBV7-2 to TRBJ2-5; possibly TRBD2 for D (5 bases). With 0 bases removed from V and 0 bases from J, the gap between germline ends came to 14 bases. CDR1 and CDR2 (germline): SGHTA, FQGNSA. This CDR3 contains 17 residues. In DNA, the CDR3 is TGTGCCAGCAGCTTAGCTTATTGGACTCAGTACCAAGAGACCCAGTACTTC. As protein: CASSLAYWTQYQETQYF.

The rearrangement uses TRBV28 and TRBJ1-1; no reliable D call. Trimming took off 10 bases at V and 2 bases at J, with 11 bases between the two ends. This CDR3 has 12 amino acids. Germline V gene lookup returns CDR1 MDHEN and CDR2 SYDVKM. The CDR3 sequence: CATIRGNTEAFF. In nucleotides, the CDR3 is TGTGCCACCATCCGCGGAAACACTGAAGCTTTCTTT.

This clone was seen a single time. The chain is built from TRBV14 and TRBJ1-4; D is perhaps TRBD1 (5 bases). Germline CDR1 is SGHDN and CDR2 is FVKESK. Trimming shortened V by 4 bases and J by 5 bases, and 20 bases separated the two germline ends. This CDR3 has 17 residues. In nucleotides, the CDR3 is TGTGCCAGCAGCCCCGGGCAGGGTTTGAGCTCGAATGAAAAACTGTTTTTT. Residues: CASSPGQGLSSNEKLFF.

V and J are TRBV19 and TRBJ2-3; 8 bases agree with TRBD2. Germline V gene lookup returns CDR1 LNHDA and CDR2 SQIVND (reference sequence). CDR3 length: 18 amino acids. CDR3 bases: TGTGCATCAAGCGGCGGAGTAGCGGGGACTCCTAGCACAGATACGCAGTATTTT. Translating it yields CASSGGVAGTPSTDTQYF.

The rearrangement links TRBV30 to TRBJ1-2, with D hard to call. This CDR3 region has 13 residues. V lost 2 bases to trimming and J lost 2 bases, with 9 bases between them. Germline lookup yields CDR1 GTSNPN and CDR2 SVGIG (reference sequence). For the CDR3, the DNA is TGTGCCTGGAGTACGACGGGAAACTATGGCTACACCTTC. Protein sequence: CAWSTTGNYGYTF.